This T cell receptor beta chain came from a study of PD-1 blockade in mismatch repair-deficient tumors. TCRdb's table, derived via immunoSEQ multiplex PCR, lists solely in-frame clones and lacks some. The data hold roughly 45,000 clones, with 77% observed a single time. V shed 2 bases and J shed 5 bases, with 15 bases lying between them. Germline loops: CDR1 GTSNPN, CDR2 SVGIG (reference sequence). This CDR3 comprises 14 residues. This receptor was obtained from an adult with mismatch repair-deficient cancer. J is TRBJ1-1 and V is TRBV30; no clear D. The sample here was PBMCs, taken before pembrolizumab treatment. The CDR3 DNA follows: TGTGCCTGGAGTCCGCAGACGAAGACGACTGAAGCTTTCTTT. Its protein product is CAWSPQTKTTEAFF.